This T cell receptor (beta chain) was obtained from a study of early T cells in non-severe SARS-CoV-2 infection. The V segment lost 2 bases and the J segment 5 bases; nucleotides outside the gene matches: 5. Germline V gene sequence: CDR1 KGHDR, CDR2 SFDVKD. The CDR3 totals 15 residues. This clonotype has a count of ten or more. Unique molecular identifiers tagged individual cDNA molecules. In TCRdb, the 5' RACE reads were re-called with MiXCR into one record per CDR3 protein. The data hold under 45,000 distinct CDR3 sequences, with 7.9% observed a single time. This TCR was sampled from an adult who was a healthcare worker with PCR-confirmed SARS-CoV-2 infection or an uninfected control (not recorded which). V and J are TRBV24-1 and TRBJ1-2, with 9 positions matching TRBD1. Sample: whole blood, taken at baseline. The CDR3 region has the DNA TGTGCCACCAGTGATTCCGGGACAGGGCATTATGGCTACACCTTC. Encoded protein: CATSDSGTGHYGYTF.